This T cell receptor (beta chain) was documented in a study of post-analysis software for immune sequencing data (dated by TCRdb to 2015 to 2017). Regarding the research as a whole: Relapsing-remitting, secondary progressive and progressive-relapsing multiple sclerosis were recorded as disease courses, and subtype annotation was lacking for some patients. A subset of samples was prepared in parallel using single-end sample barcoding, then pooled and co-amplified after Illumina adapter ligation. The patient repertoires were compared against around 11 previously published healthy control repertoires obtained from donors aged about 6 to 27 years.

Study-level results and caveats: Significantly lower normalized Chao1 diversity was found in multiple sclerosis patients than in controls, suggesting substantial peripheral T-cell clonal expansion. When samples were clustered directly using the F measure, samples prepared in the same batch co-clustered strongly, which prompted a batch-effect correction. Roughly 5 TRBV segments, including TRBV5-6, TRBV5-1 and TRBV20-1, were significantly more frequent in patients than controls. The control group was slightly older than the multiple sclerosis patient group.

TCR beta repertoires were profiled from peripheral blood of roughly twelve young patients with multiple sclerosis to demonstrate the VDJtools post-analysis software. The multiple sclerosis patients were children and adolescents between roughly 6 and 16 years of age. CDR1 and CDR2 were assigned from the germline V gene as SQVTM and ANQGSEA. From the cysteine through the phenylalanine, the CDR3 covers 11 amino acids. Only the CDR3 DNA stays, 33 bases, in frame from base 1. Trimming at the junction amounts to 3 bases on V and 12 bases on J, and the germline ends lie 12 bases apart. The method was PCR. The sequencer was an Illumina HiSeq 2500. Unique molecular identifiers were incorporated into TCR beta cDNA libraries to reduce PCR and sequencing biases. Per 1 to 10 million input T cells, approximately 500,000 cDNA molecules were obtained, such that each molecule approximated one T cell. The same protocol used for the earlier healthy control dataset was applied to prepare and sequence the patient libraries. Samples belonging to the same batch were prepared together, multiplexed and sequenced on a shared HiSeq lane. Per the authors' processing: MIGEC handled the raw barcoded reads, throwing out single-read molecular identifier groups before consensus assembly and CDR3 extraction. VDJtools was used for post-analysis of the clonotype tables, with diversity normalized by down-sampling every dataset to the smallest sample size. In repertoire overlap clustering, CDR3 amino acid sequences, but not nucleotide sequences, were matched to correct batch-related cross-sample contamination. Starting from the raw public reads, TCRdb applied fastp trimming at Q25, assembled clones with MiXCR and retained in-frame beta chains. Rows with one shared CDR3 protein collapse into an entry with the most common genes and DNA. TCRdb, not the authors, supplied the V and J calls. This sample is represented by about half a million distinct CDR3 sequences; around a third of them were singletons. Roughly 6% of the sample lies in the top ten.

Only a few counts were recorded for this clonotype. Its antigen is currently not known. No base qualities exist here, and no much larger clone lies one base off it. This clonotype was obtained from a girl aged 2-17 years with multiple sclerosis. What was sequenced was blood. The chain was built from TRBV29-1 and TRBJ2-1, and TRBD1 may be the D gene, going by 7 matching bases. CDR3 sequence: CSVDPQGGQFF. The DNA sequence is TGCAGCGTTGACCCTCAGGGGGGGCAGTTCTTC.